This TCR beta chain comes out of a study of radiotherapy plus CTLA-4 blockade in lung cancer (dated by TCRdb to the late 2010s). Some background on the complete study: Objective responses occurred in approximately 19% of enrolled patients, and roughly 30% achieved disease control.

Library generation was performed with the immunoSEQ multiplex PCR assay. TCRdb stores this immuneACCESS table with in-frame sequences only. Part of the clones is absent; in the studies checked, under half of the shortfall reflects unresolved V genes, and no reason is known for the rest. The sample data list over 85,000 clones, and under 85% of these were observed just once. The ten largest account for around 2.8% of the sample. Results the study describes overall, beyond this receptor: The strongest predictors of response were reported to be early dynamic shifts in blood T cell clones along with a rise in serum interferon-beta following radiation. After treatment with radiotherapy and ipilimumab, TCR clones that originated in tumors expanded in peripheral blood.

The study tested focal radiation therapy combined with CTLA-4 blockade (ipilimumab) in patients with chemo-refractory metastatic non-small-cell lung cancer. CDR1 and CDR2, looked up from the germline V gene (reference sequence), are LNHDA and SQIVND. V is reduced by 5 bases and J by 0 bases, leaving a spacing of 13 bases between them. From its cysteine to its phenylalanine, the CDR3 spans 16 amino acids. This entry keeps only the CDR3 DNA: 48 bases, framed from base 1. As to this clone: The antigen it recognizes is unknown. No base quality information exists; no much larger clone differs at one position.

This chain joins TRBV19 to TRBJ1-4; the D region possibly corresponds to TRBD1 (5 bases align). Sequenced here: peripheral blood, sampled from a patient treated with radiotherapy plus ipilimumab. This TCR derives from a human donor with non-small cell lung cancer who had a partial response to radiotherapy plus ipilimumab. Some clones in this sample may be carry-over from other donors' samples. The CDR3 region: CASSLLGATTNEKLFF. At the DNA level, the sequence is TGTGCCAGTAGTCTCCTTGGGGCAACAACTAATGAAAAACTGTTTTTT.